One TCR beta chain is described in this entry. This entry comes from a study of early stage breast cancer tumors. Study-level information: Average read coverage per sample was 7.5 to 10-fold.

The assay was immunoSEQ multiplex PCR, and TCRdb's table has in-frame clones only and misses some. The sample holds 35,000 to 45,000 clones, around 68% seen once. CDR1 and CDR2 (germline): SQVTM, ANQGSEA. V dropped 4 bases and J dropped 4; count of bases not matched to a gene: 5. The CDR3 length is 13 residues. This sequence was found in a person aged 60 to 70 with breast cancer. Sequencing input: blood. The V gene is TRBV29-1, the J gene TRBJ2-5, with TRBD2 matching over 8 bases. The CDR3: CSVGWLAGETQYF. The DNA of the CDR3 is TGCAGCGTTGGTTGGCTAGCGGGAGAGACCCAGTACTTC.